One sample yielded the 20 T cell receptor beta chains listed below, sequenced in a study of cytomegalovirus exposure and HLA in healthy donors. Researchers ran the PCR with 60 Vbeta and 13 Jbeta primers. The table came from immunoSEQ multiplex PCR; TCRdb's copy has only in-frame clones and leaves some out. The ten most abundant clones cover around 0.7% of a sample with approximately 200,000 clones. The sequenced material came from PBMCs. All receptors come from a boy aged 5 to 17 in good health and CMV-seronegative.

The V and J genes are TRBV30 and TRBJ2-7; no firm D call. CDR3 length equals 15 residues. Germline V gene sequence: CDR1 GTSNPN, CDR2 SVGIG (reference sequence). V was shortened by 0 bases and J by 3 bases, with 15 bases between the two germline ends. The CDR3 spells CAWSVSQVSFYEQYF. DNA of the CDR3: TGTGCCTGGAGTGTATCCCAGGTCTCCTTCTACGAGCAGTACTTC.

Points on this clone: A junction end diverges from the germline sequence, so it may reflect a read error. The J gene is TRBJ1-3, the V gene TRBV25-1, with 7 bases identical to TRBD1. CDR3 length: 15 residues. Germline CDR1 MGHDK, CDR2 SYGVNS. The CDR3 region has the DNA TGTGCCGGCAGTGAATGGTCCCAGGGGGATCGCACCATATATTTT. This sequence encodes CAGSEWSQGDRTIYF.

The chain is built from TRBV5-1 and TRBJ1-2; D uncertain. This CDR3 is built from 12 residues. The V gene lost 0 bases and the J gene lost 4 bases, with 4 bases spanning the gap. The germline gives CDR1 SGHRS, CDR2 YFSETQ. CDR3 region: CASSLDSYGYTF. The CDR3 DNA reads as TGCGCCAGCAGCTTGGACAGCTATGGCTACACCTTC. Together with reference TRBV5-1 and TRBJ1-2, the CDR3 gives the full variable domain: KAGVTQTPRYLIKTRGQQVTLSCSPISGHRSVSWYQQTPGQGLQFLFEYFSETQRNKGNFPGRFSGRQFSNSRSEMNVSTLELGDSALYLCASSLDSYGYTFGSGTRLTVV.

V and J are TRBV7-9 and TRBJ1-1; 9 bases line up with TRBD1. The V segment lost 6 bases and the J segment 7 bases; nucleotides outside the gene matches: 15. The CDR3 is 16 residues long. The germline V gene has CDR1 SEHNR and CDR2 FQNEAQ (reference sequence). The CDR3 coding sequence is TGTGCCAGCAGTGCACTGGGTGCCGGACAGGGGATTGAAGCTTTCTTT. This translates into CASSALGAGQGIEAFF.

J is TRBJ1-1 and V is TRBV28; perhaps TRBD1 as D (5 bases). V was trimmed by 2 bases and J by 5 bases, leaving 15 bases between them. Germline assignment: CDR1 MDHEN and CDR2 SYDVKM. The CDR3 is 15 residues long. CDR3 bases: TGTGCCAGCAGTTTAGTCCTACCAGGGCCGACTGAAGCTTTCTTT. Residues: CASSLVLPGPTEAFF.

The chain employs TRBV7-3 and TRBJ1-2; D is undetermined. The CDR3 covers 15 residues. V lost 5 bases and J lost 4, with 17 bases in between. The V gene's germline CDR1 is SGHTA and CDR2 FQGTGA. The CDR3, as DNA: TGTGCCAGCAGCCTTGGCGGTGCCCCTAGCTATGGCTACACCTTC. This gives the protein CASSLGGAPSYGYTF.

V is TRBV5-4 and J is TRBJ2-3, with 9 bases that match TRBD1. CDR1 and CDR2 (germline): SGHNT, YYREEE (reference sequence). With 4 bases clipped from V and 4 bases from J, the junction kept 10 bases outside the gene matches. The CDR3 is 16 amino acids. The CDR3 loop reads CASSRPGTGLADTQYF. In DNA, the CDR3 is TGTGCCAGCAGCCGTCCCGGGACAGGGTTGGCAGATACGCAGTATTTT.

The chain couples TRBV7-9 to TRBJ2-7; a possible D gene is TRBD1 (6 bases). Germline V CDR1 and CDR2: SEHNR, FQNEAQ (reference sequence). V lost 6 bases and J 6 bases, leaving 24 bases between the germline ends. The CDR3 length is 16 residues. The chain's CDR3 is CASSARNRSGTREQYF. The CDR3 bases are TGTGCCAGCAGTGCGCGAAACCGGTCCGGGACACGCGAGCAGTACTTC.

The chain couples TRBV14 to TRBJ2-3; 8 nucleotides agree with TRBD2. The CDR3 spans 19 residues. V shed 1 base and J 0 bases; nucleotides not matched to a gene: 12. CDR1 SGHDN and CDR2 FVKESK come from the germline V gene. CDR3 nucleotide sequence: TGTGCCAGCAGCCAAGGGCGGCGGGCTAGCGGGTATAGCACAGATACGCAGTATTTT. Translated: CASSQGRRASGYSTDTQYF.

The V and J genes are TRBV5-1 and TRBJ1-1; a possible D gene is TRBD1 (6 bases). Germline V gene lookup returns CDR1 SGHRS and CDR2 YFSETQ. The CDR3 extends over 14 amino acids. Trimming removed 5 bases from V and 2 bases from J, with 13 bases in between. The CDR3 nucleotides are TGCGCCAGCAGTCACACAGGGATCAACACTGAAGCTTTCTTT. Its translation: CASSHTGINTEAFF.

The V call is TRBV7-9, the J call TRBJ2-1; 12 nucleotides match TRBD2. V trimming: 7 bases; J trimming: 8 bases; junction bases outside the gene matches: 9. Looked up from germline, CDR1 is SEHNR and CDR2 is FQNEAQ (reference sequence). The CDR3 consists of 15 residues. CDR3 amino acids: CASTWGLAGLDEQFF. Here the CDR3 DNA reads TGTGCCAGCACCTGGGGACTAGCGGGTTTAGATGAGCAGTTCTTC.

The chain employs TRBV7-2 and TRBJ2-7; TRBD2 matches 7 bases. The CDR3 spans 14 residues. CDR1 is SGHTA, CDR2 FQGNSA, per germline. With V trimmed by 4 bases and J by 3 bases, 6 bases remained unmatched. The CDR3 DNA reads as TGTGCCAGCAGCTCGGGACTAAGAAGCTACGAGCAGTACTTC. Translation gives CASSSGLRSYEQYF.

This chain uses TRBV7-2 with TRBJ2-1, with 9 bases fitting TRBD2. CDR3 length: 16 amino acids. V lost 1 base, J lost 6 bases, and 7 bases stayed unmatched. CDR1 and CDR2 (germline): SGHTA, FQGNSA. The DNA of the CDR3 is TGTGCCAGCAGCTTAGTTCGTGCGGGGGGGCTCAATGAGCAGTTCTTC. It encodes CASSLVRAGGLNEQFF.

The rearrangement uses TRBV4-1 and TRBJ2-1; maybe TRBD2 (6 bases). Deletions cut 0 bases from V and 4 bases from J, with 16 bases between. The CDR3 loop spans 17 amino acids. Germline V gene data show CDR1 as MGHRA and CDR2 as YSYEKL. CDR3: CASSQDRTGGVYNEQFF. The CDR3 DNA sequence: TGCGCCAGCAGCCAAGACCGGACTGGCGGGGTGTACAATGAGCAGTTCTTC.

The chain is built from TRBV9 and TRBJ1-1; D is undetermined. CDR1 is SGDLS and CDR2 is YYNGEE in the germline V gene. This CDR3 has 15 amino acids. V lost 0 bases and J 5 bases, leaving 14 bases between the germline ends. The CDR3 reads CASSVEWGGRTEAFF. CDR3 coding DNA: TGTGCCAGCAGCGTAGAGTGGGGAGGGAGGACTGAAGCTTTCTTT.

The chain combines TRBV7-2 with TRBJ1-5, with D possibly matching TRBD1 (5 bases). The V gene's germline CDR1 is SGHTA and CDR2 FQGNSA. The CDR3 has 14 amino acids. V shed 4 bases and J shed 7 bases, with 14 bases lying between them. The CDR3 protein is CASSSGHQNQPQHF. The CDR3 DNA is TGTGCCAGCAGCTCCGGACACCAGAACCAGCCCCAGCATTTT. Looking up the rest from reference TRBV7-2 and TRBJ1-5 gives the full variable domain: GAGVSQSPSNKVTEKGKDVELRCDPISGHTALYWYRQSLGQGLEFLIYFQGNSAPDKSGLPSDRFSAERTGGSVSTLTIQRTQQEDSAVYLCASSSGHQNQPQHFGDGTRLSIL.

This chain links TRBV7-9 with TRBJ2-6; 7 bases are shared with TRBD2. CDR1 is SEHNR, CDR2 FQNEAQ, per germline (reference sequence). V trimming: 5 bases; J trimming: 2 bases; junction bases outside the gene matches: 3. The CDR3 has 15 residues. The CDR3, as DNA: TGTGCCAGCAGCCTGAGCGGGGCTGGGGCCAACGTCCTGACTTTC. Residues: CASSLSGAGANVLTF. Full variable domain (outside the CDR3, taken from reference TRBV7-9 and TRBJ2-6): DTGVSQNPRHKITKRGQNVTFRCDPISEHNRLYWYRQTLGQGPEFLTYFQNEAQLEKSRLLSDRFSAERPKGSFSTLEIQRTEQGDSAMYLCASSLSGAGANVLTFGAGSRLTVL.

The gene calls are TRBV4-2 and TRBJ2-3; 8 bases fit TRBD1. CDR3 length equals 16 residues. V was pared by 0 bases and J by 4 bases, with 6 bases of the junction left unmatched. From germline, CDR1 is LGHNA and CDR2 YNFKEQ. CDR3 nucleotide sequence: TGTGCCAGCAGCCAAGATTTAGGACAGGGTCCAGATACGCAGTATTTT. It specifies CASSQDLGQGPDTQYF.

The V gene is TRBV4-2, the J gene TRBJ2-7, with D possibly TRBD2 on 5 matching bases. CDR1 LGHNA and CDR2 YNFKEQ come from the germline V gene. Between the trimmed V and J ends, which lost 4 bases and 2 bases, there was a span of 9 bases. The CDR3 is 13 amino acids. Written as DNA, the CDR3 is TGTGCCAGCAGCCCCCCGGGAACCTACGAGCAGTACTTC. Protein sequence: CASSPPGTYEQYF.

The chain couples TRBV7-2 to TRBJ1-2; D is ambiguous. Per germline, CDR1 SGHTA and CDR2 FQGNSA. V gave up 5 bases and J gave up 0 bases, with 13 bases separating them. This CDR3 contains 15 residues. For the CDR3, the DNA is TGTGCCAGCAGCCCAGCGTACGAATCTAACTATGGCTACACCTTC. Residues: CASSPAYESNYGYTF.